This entry is about one TCR beta chain. Its antigen is unknown. No base quality information exists; no much larger clone differs at one position. The sample comes from a study of regulatory T cells in long-lasting Graves disease (dated by TCRdb to 2020 to 2022). Background on the whole study: To count as having persistent Graves' disease, a patient had to have received antithyroid drug treatment for over 5 years with TSH receptor autoantibodies remaining persistently positive. In the clinical cohort, patients with persistent Graves' disease had used antithyroid drugs for an average of about 9.3 years. The study was registered as a clinical trial and conducted in China. Patients with persistent Graves' disease were compared with patients with newly diagnosed Graves' disease using TCR sequencing and RNA sequencing of peripheral blood. A total of approximately 35 samples underwent TCR sequencing: 13 from persistent and around 20 from newly diagnosed Graves' disease patients. General findings and caveats noted by the study authors: The study examined only peripheral blood because the primary lesion, thyroid tissue, could not be accessed. Sequencing and analysis were restricted to the TCR beta chain. Compared with newly diagnosed patients, persistent Graves' disease patients had lower TCR Shannon entropy and fewer highly expanded clones, which suggests clonal expansion. A larger number of public clonotypes was shared among persistent patients (around 2,700) than among newly diagnosed patients (roughly 970). As a limitation, the authors acknowledged that the small sample size may reduce accuracy. TRBV28, TRBJ1-2 and TRBJ2-5 were preferentially used in persistent disease, while TRBV20-1 and TRBJ2-1 were favored in newly diagnosed disease.

Libraries were made using multiplex PCR. Sequencer: Illumina HiSeq 4000. To build TCR beta libraries, CDR3 regions were amplified by Arm-PCR using iRepertoire HTBI primers. Before sequencing, the PCR products went through gel purification. The authors' pipeline ran thus. Gene usage analysis of CDR3 amino acid clonotypes used the 60 to 80 TRBV and about 15 TRBJ segments found across samples. COPE and FqMerger were used to merge filtered high-quality paired reads into contigs. BLAST was used to align contigs to the IMGT TRBV, TRBD and TRBJ reference genes, and CDR3 was defined following IMGT. Clonotypes above 0.1% frequency were classified as highly expanded clones. Shannon entropy served as the measure of repertoire diversity, while the Gini coefficient captured V-J evenness. Clonotypes shared by more than one individual were considered public. TCRdb reprocessing: public reads trimmed at Q25 with fastp, clones called with MiXCR, in-frame beta chains kept. Identical CDR3 proteins give one entry, which carries the most common genes and DNA. The V and J calls and clone size are TCRdb's, not the authors'. This sample lists 650,000 to 850,000 distinct CDR3 sequences; 30% were detected once. In total, the top ten clones hold under 55% of the sample.

The meaning of the sample's time point label: persistent/refractory GD, antithyroid drugs over 5 years with positive TRAb. RNA was extracted from PBMCs in TRIzol for both TCR sequencing and RNA sequencing. The diagnosis of Graves' disease was made according to American Thyroid Association guidelines. Recruitment of patients was carried out at an endocrinology department in Xi'an, China. Each patient gave approximately 10 milliliters of peripheral blood, collected in an EDTA anticoagulant tube. Ficoll Paque Plus density gradient separation was used to isolate PBMCs, and no further T cell sorting was done. An Agilent 2100 Bioanalyzer and agarose gel were used to check RNA quality, and a NanoDrop 2000 was used to measure RNA concentration. Trimming takes 7 bases from V and 8 bases from J, and the germline ends sit 20 bases apart. The CDR3 numbers 13 residues from cysteine through phenylalanine. The CDR3 DNA has 39 bases and is translated from base 1. Looking up the germline V gene yields CDR1 SQVTM and CDR2 ANQGSEA.

This sequence was found in a female donor with Graves disease. Sequenced here: peripheral blood mononuclear cells (PBMCs), sampled when the disease was refractory, from a patient treated with antithyroid drugs. The chain is assembled from TRBV29-1 and TRBJ1-1; TRBD1 is possibly the D segment (6 matching bases). The CDR3 sequence is CSGQQGSYPEAFF. The DNA reads as follows: TGCAGCGGCCAACAGGGATCCTACCCCGAAGCTTTCTTT.